Listed here are 27 T cell receptor beta chains from one sample, sequenced in a study of T cell responses to AZD1222 COVID-19 vaccine (dated by TCRdb to the early 2020s). This sample's time point label indicates: baseline before first vaccination. Interpreted using the paper, the treatment or condition label stands for: meningococcal conjugate vaccine given as trial control. Libraries were made using the immunoSEQ multiplex PCR assay. TCRdb holds this immuneACCESS table with in-frame rearrangements only. Some clones are missing; in checked studies, unresolved V genes explain under half, and the rest has no known cause. A total of roughly 70,000 clones appear in this sample, 60% to 85% of them only once. Roughly 21% of the sample is taken by the ten largest. This sample comprised peripheral blood, obtained on day 0 of MenACWY control vaccination. These receptors were obtained from an adult in good health.

The chain is built from TRBV7-5 and TRBJ2-7; TRBD2 is taken as the D call from the table, unchecked against the DNA. TRBV7-5 is a pseudogene segment. The CDR3 totals 12 residues. The CDR3 sequence: CARSPWPNQRYF. Here the CDR3 DNA reads TGTGCCAGAAGCCCTTGGCCGAATCAGCGGTACTTC.

J is TRBJ2-2 and V is TRBV7-2; D not certain. V lost 5 bases and J lost 0, with 10 bases in between. The germline gives CDR1 SGHTA, CDR2 FQGNSA. The CDR3 sequence is 15 residues long. The CDR3, as DNA: TGTGCCAGCAGCCCCGTTGGAGCGAACACCGGGGAGCTGTTTTTT. This sequence encodes CASSPVGANTGELFF. Based on the CDR3 plus reference TRBV7-2 and TRBJ2-2, the full variable domain is GAGVSQSPSNKVTEKGKDVELRCDPISGHTALYWYRQSLGQGLEFLIYFQGNSAPDKSGLPSDRFSAERTGGSVSTLTIQRTQQEDSAVYLCASSPVGANTGELFFGEGSRLTVL.

CDR3 sequence reads: CASSPDITYEQYF. CDR3 in DNA: TGTGCCAGCAGCCCGGACATTACCTACGAGCAGTACTTC. This sequence joins TRBV5-8 and TRBJ2-7; D might be TRBD1 (5 bases). V gave up 4 bases and J gave up 2 bases, with 10 bases separating them. Germline CDR1 and CDR2: SGHTS and YDEGEE. The CDR3 is 13 amino acids.

The V call is TRBV5-1, the J call TRBJ2-3; 11 bases match TRBD2. Per the germline V gene, CDR1 is SGHRS and CDR2 is YFSETQ. CDR3 size: 15 residues. The junction had 3 bases not matched to a gene; V was cut back by 2 bases and J by 4 bases. The CDR3 sequence: CASSLLAGDADTQYF. The CDR3 nucleotides read TGCGCCAGCAGCTTACTAGCGGGAGACGCAGATACGCAGTATTTT.

This clone was observed once. The rearrangement joins TRBV9 to TRBJ1-2, with D possibly TRBD1 on 5 matching bases. The CDR3 extends over 15 amino acids. CDR1 SGDLS and CDR2 YYNGEE come from the germline V gene. V lost 0 bases and J 4 bases, leaving 13 bases between the germline ends. In nucleotides, the CDR3 is TGTGCCAGCAGCGTAGCCGGGGCCGCCGGCTATGGCTACACCTTC. Translated: CASSVAGAAGYGYTF.

This chain connects TRBV6-5 to TRBJ1-6; a possible D gene is TRBD1 (6 bases). Trimming stripped 6 bases from V and 3 bases from J, with 9 bases between. Germline-derived CDR1 and CDR2 are MNHEY and SVGAGI. The CDR3 is 14 residues long. CDR3 coding DNA: TGTGCCAGCAGCGGACAGTTCTATAATTCACCCCTCCACTTT. Translated, it gives CASSGQFYNSPLHF.

The V and J genes are TRBV6-5 and TRBJ2-7; TRBD2 matches 8 bases. CDR1 and CDR2 from the germline V gene are MNHEY and SVGAGI. Trimming removed 4 bases from V and 0 bases from J; junction bases left unmatched: 5. The CDR3 has 15 amino acids. The CDR3 DNA follows: TGTGCCAGCAGTTTTAGCGGGACAAGCTCCTACGAGCAGTACTTC. This translates into CASSFSGTSSYEQYF.

J is TRBJ2-5 and V is TRBV4-3; TRBD2 aligns across 7 bases. CDR1 LGHNA and CDR2 YSLEER come from the germline V gene. The CDR3 runs 15 residues. V shed 1 base, J shed 3 bases, and the junction held 5 bases outside the gene matches. CDR3 region: CASSQGAGPEETQYF. In nucleotides, the CDR3 is TGCGCCAGCAGCCAAGGAGCGGGACCGGAAGAGACCCAGTACTTC.

This clone was recorded a few times. The chain uses TRBV20-1 and TRBJ2-7; 8 positions match TRBD2. The ends lost 3 bases at V and 0 bases at J; junction bases unmatched: 4. Per germline, CDR1 DFQATT and CDR2 SNEGSKA (reference sequence). The CDR3 loop spans 14 amino acids. CDR3 nucleotide sequence: TGCAGTGCTAGTATAAGCGGGAGCTCCTACGAGCAGTACTTC. Amino acids: CSASISGSSYEQYF.

In its sample, this clone is large. The chain is built from TRBV4-3 and TRBJ2-3; no firm D call. Germline V gene data show CDR1 as LGHNA and CDR2 as YSLEER. V lost 2 bases and J 2 bases, leaving 14 bases between the germline ends. CDR3 length: 16 residues. CDR3 in DNA: TGCGCCAGCAGCCAATTTCCTACCCGGTTCACAGATACGCAGTATTTT. Its protein is CASSQFPTRFTDTQYF.

This chain links TRBV28 with TRBJ2-5; TRBD2 matches at 9 bases. The J segment lost 2 bases and the V segment lost 6 bases, leaving 7 bases of the junction unmatched. CDR1 is MDHEN and CDR2 is SYDVKM in the germline V gene. CDR3 size: 15 residues. The chain's CDR3 is CASRVLRGGQETQYF. The CDR3 bases are TGTGCCAGCAGGGTTCTGCGGGGGGGACAAGAGACCCAGTACTTC.

The V gene is TRBV5-5, the J gene TRBJ1-2, with a tentative D call TRBD1 (5 bases). The CDR3 is made up of 13 amino acids. CDR1 and CDR2 (germline): SGHKS, YYEKEE (reference sequence). V was shortened by 0 bases and J by 7 bases, with 10 bases between the two germline ends. CDR3 sequence reads: CASSLGGLSGYTF. The CDR3 nucleotides are TGTGCCAGCAGCTTGGGGGGCCTCAGTGGCTACACCTTC.

CDR3 nucleotides: TGTGCCAGCAGCCTTTCTAGCGGGGGGTACAATGAGCAGTTCTTC. This codes for CASSLSSGGYNEQFF. The chain couples TRBV6-5 to TRBJ2-1, with 11 bases lining up with TRBD2. CDR1 is MNHEY and CDR2 is SVGAGI in the germline V gene. The CDR3 loop spans 15 amino acids. After removal of 6 bases from V and 4 bases from J, the junction contained 5 bases not matched to a gene.

In its sample, this clone was seen once. The chain employs TRBV9 and TRBJ1-3, with 7 bases matching TRBD1. Germline loops: CDR1 SGDLS, CDR2 YYNGEE. The trim removed 3 bases at V and 0 bases at J, leaving 0 bases unmatched. This CDR3 comprises 14 residues. CDR3 sequence (DNA): TGTGCCAGCAGCGGACAGGGCTCTGGAAACACCATATATTTT. It translates to CASSGQGSGNTIYF. Based on the CDR3 plus reference TRBV9 and TRBJ1-3, the full variable domain is DSGVTQTPKHLITATGQRVTLRCSPRSGDLSVYWYQQSLDQGLQFLIQYYNGEERAKGNILERFSAQQFPDLHSELNLSSLELGDSALYFCASSGQGSGNTIYFGEGSWLTVV.

The gene calls are TRBV19 and TRBJ2-1; 12 positions agree with TRBD2. V lost 4 bases and J lost 7; bases outside the gene matches: 5. Germline CDR1 is LNHDA and CDR2 is SQIVND (reference sequence). This CDR3 contains 15 residues. CDR3 coding DNA: TGTGCCAGTAGTAAAACTAGCGGGAGGAAGAATGAGCAGTTCTTC. Protein: CASSKTSGRKNEQFF.

The DNA for the CDR3 is TGTGCCAGCAGTCTGGGACAGGGGCAGTACTTC. It codes for CASSLGQGQYF. V and J are TRBV2 and TRBJ2-7; 9 bases line up with TRBD1. The J segment lost 9 bases and the V segment lost 5 bases, leaving 2 bases of the junction unmatched. The germline V gene encodes CDR1 SNHLY and CDR2 FYNNEI. The CDR3 is made up of 11 amino acids.

The table lists this clone with a few counts. The chain is built from TRBV30 and TRBJ2-2; D is ambiguous. The ends were cut back, 1 base at V and 6 bases at J, with 9 bases in the middle. The germline gives CDR1 GTSNPN, CDR2 SVGIG (reference sequence). This CDR3 spans 13 amino acids. For the CDR3, the DNA is TGTGCCTGGAGTGAAGGTTACTCCGGGGAGCTGTTTTTT. It specifies CAWSEGYSGELFF. Supplemented by reference TRBV30 and TRBJ2-2, the full variable domain reads SQTIHQWPATLVQPVGSPLSLECTVEGTSNPNLYWYRQAAGRGLQLLFYSVGIGQISSEVPQNLSASRPQDRQFILSSKKLLLSDSGFYLCAWSEGYSGELFFGEGSRLTVL.

The genes are TRBV15 and TRBJ2-1; tentatively, D is TRBD1 (6 bases). This CDR3 is built from 14 residues. Trimming took 3 bases from V and 8 from J, leaving 14 bases between them. In germline, CDR1 is LNHNV, CDR2 YYDKDF (reference sequence). Here the CDR3 reads CATSSPGQWDEQFF. The CDR3 DNA is TGTGCCACCAGCAGCCCGGGACAATGGGATGAGCAGTTCTTC. The whole variable domain, remainder taken from reference TRBV15 and TRBJ2-1, is DAMVIQNPRYQVTQFGKPVTLSCSQTLNHNVMYWYQQKSSQAPKLLFHYYDKDFNNEADTPDNFQSRRPNTSFCFLDIRSPGLGDTAMYLCATSSPGQWDEQFFGPGTRLTVL.

This clone has only a few counts. The V and J genes are TRBV7-9 and TRBJ1-2; D may be TRBD1 (5 bases). V dropped 5 bases and J dropped 4 bases, with 11 bases sitting between them. Germline V gene data show CDR1 as SEHNR and CDR2 as FQNEAQ (reference sequence). This CDR3 comprises 13 residues. CDR3 bases: TGTGCCAGCAGCCATAGGGACGGCTATGGCTACACCTTC. Translation gives CASSHRDGYGYTF.

J is TRBJ1-4 and V is TRBV6-1; D unclear. This CDR3 has 13 amino acids. The V end was cut by 0 bases, the J end by 8 bases, with 7 bases between. Germline loops: CDR1 MNHNS, CDR2 SASEGT. This chain's CDR3 is CASSEAPGEKLFF. The CDR3 nucleotides are TGTGCCAGCAGTGAAGCGCCGGGGGAAAAACTGTTTTTT.

The genes are TRBV28 and TRBJ2-3, with 7 bases aligning to TRBD2. This CDR3 contains 16 residues. Germline V CDR1 and CDR2: MDHEN, SYDVKM. V was clipped by 7 bases and J by 4 bases; unmatched bases: 14. As DNA, the CDR3 is TGTGCCAGCACTCTGGTCCCGGGAGGAAGCGCAGATACGCAGTATTTT. Protein product: CASTLVPGGSADTQYF.

To note about this clone: This CDR3 is also generated by other DNA sequences in the sample. The rearrangement joins TRBV6-5 to TRBJ2-1; 7 positions agree with TRBD1. This CDR3 spans 15 amino acids. CDR1 MNHEY and CDR2 SVGAGI come from the germline V gene. Trimming cost V 5 bases and J 0 bases; bases outside gene matches: 4. CDR3 DNA sequence: TGTGCCAGCAGTCCACAGGGGAGCTCCTACAATGAGCAGTTCTTC. It is translated as CASSPQGSSYNEQFF.

This clone is a singleton in its sample. This chain uses TRBV2 with TRBJ1-5; tentative D call: TRBD1 (6 bases). Germline lookup yields CDR1 SNHLY and CDR2 FYNNEI. V lost 1 base to trimming and J lost 13 bases, with 14 bases between them. The CDR3 totals 13 residues. CDR3 in DNA: TGTGCCAGCAGTGAAGAAATTCGGGGGGCACAGCATTTT. It is translated as CASSEEIRGAQHF.

The gene calls are TRBV28 and TRBJ1-6, with 8 bases that match TRBD1. This CDR3 is built from 15 residues. The J segment lost 8 bases and the V segment lost 2 bases, leaving 5 bases of the junction unmatched. Germline V gene lookup returns CDR1 MDHEN and CDR2 SYDVKM. The CDR3 is CASSLRQQGDSPLHF. Here the CDR3 DNA reads TGTGCCAGCAGTTTACGTCAACAGGGGGATTCACCCCTCCACTTT.

V and J are TRBV19 and TRBJ2-2; D is undetermined. Germline V gives CDR1 LNHDA, CDR2 SQIVND (reference sequence). The CDR3 extends over 14 amino acids. V lost 5 bases to trimming and J lost 7 bases, with 14 bases between them. CDR3 nucleotide sequence: TGTGCCAGTAGTCCTGGTATAGAGCGCGGGGAGCTGTTTTTT. This encodes CASSPGIERGELFF.

The chain links TRBV27 to TRBJ2-1; D may match TRBD1 or TRBD2 (6 bases each). The CDR3 is 13 amino acids. Germline loops: CDR1 MNHEY, CDR2 SMNVEV (reference sequence). The germline V and J ends were trimmed by 6 bases and 10 bases, with 16 bases remaining between them. This CDR3 is CASSLAQGGEQFF. The CDR3 DNA reads TGTGCCAGCAGCCTAGCACAGGGAGGCGAGCAGTTCTTC.

This clone has a handful of counts. The chain combines TRBV19 with TRBJ1-2; TRBD1 is a possible D gene (6 bases). Per the germline V gene, CDR1 is LNHDA and CDR2 is SQIVND (reference sequence). Trimming stripped 3 bases from V and 8 bases from J, with 13 bases between. This CDR3 region has 13 residues. CDR3 nucleotides: TGTGCCAGTAGTATCGGTCGTCAGGGGGGCTACACCTTC. As protein: CASSIGRQGGYTF.